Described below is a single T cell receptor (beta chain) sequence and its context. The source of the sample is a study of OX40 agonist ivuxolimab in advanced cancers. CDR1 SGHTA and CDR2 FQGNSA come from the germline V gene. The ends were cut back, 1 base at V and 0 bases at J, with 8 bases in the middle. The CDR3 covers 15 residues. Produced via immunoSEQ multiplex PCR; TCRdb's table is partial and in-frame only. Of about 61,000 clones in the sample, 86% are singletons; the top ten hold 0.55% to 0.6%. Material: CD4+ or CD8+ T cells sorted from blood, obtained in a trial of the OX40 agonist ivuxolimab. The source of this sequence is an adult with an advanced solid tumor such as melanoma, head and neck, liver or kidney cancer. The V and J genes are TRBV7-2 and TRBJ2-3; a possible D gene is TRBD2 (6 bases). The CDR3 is CASSLVGTSTDTQYF. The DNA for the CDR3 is TGTGCCAGCAGCTTAGTTGGGACTAGCACAGATACGCAGTATTTT.